The entry that follows covers one TCR beta chain sequence. This entry is derived from a study of CDR3 diversity in severe acne. Looked up from germline, CDR1 is SGHVS and CDR2 is FNYEAQ. The length of the CDR3 is 16 residues. TCRdb re-called the PCR reads with MiXCR, one entry per CDR3 protein. The sample includes more than 85,000 distinct CDR3 sequences, approximately 52% of them seen just once. The material sequenced was blood. The V gene is TRBV7-6, the J gene TRBJ2-5; the D call may be TRBD1 or TRBD2 (5 bases each). Matching the DNA end better, TRBJ2-1 makes the J call doubtful. This clonotype was sampled from a male donor in good health, serving as a control. For the CDR3, the DNA is TGTGCCAGCAGCCTACGACACGGGACGGGGAACAATGAGCAGTTCTTC. Its translation is CASSLRHGTGNNEQFF.